A single sample is the source of the 27 T cell receptor beta chains below, sequenced in a study of blood T cell repertoires in COVID-19. Sequencing used immunoSEQ multiplex PCR; TCRdb keeps in-frame clones, though not all of them. Here the sample spans roughly 300,000 clones, 89% being singletons. Sample: peripheral blood. The source of these receptors is a young man who had recovered from COVID-19.

The chain joins TRBV19 to TRBJ1-5, with 8 bases fitting TRBD1. CDR1 and CDR2 from the germline V gene are LNHDA and SQIVND (reference sequence). The length of the CDR3 is 15 residues. V was pared by 4 bases and J by 6 bases, with 8 bases of the junction left unmatched. The CDR3 bases are TGTGCCAGTAGTACGGACAGGGAGGTGATTCAGCCCCAGCATTTT. Its translation is CASSTDREVIQPQHF. Using reference TRBV19 and TRBJ1-5 for the parts outside the CDR3, the full variable domain is DGGITQSPKYLFRKEGQNVTLSCEQNLNHDAMYWYRQDPGQGLRLIYYSQIVNDFQKGDIAEGYSVSREKKESFPLTVTSAQKNPTAFYLCASSTDREVIQPQHFGDGTRLSIL.

The chain is built from TRBV18 and TRBJ2-7; 9 bases fit TRBD2. This CDR3 contains 15 residues. Germline V gene sequence: CDR1 KGHSH, CDR2 LQKENI. V gave up 3 bases and J gave up 3 bases; unmatched junction bases: 6. The CDR3 sequence is CASSPGTSWVYEQYF. CDR3 DNA: TGTGCCAGCTCACCCGGGACTAGCTGGGTCTACGAGCAGTACTTC.

V is TRBV19 and J is TRBJ2-3; 8 nucleotides align to TRBD1. Germline V gene lookup returns CDR1 LNHDA and CDR2 SQIVND (reference sequence). This CDR3 is 14 amino acids long. After removal of 5 bases from V and 1 base from J, the junction contained 2 bases not matched to a gene. The CDR3 region has the DNA TGTGCCAGTAGTTCGACAGGGGGCACAGATACGCAGTATTTT. Translation gives CASSSTGGTDTQYF.

This clone appeared once. The chain links TRBV10-3 to TRBJ2-1; 11 bases are shared with TRBD2. V shed 2 bases and J 9 bases; nucleotides not matched to a gene: 9. The CDR3 contains 16 residues. Germline V gene sequence: CDR1 ENHRY, CDR2 SYGVKD. The CDR3 sequence is CAISEHGLAGGVEQFF. CDR3 bases: TGTGCCATCAGTGAGCATGGCTTAGCGGGAGGGGTTGAGCAGTTCTTC.

This chain uses TRBV9 with TRBJ2-7; 10 bases are shared with TRBD2. The CDR3 covers 15 residues. The J segment lost 4 bases and the V segment lost 0 bases, leaving 4 bases of the junction unmatched. Germline loops: CDR1 SGDLS, CDR2 YYNGEE. The CDR3 DNA follows: TGTGCCAGCAGCGTAGATGCTAGCGGGAGATACGAGCAGTACTTC. Its protein product is CASSVDASGRYEQYF.

V and J are TRBV11-2 and TRBJ2-3; 12 nucleotides line up with TRBD2. The CDR3 is 16 residues long. V gave up 4 bases and J gave up 4 bases; unmatched junction bases: 6. The germline gives CDR1 SGHAT, CDR2 FQNNGV. DNA of the CDR3: TGTGCCAGCAGCTCACGGACTAGCGGGGCTTCAGATACGCAGTATTTT. Amino acid sequence: CASSSRTSGASDTQYF. Full variable domain (outside the CDR3, taken from reference TRBV11-2 and TRBJ2-3): EAGVAQSPRYKIIEKRQSVAFWCNPISGHATLYWYQQILGQGPKLLIQFQNNGVVDDSQLPKDRFSAERLKGVDSTLKIQPAKLEDSAVYLCASSSRTSGASDTQYFGPGTRLTVL.

This CDR3 is CASSSQGANNSPLHF. DNA for the CDR3: TGTGCCAGCAGCTCACAGGGGGCGAATAATTCACCCCTCCACTTT. This chain joins TRBV6-5 and TRBJ1-6; 9 bases are a match to TRBD1. J lost 5 bases, V lost 6 bases, and 5 bases had no gene match. There are 15 residues in the CDR3. Per the germline V gene, CDR1 is MNHEY and CDR2 is SVGAGI.

The rearrangement links TRBV6-2 or TRBV6-3 to TRBJ2-1; D is uncertain. The V gene lost 2 bases and the J gene lost 5 bases, with 7 bases spanning the gap. CDR3 size: 13 residues. Per the germline V gene, CDR1 is MNHEY and CDR2 is SVGEGT. CDR3 amino acids: CASSYTSDNEQFF. In nucleotides, the CDR3 is TGTGCCAGCAGTTACACCTCGGACAATGAGCAGTTCTTC.

This chain connects TRBV25-1 to TRBJ1-2; D call uncertain. The germline V and J ends were trimmed by 1 base and 4 bases, with 13 bases remaining between them. The CDR3 sequence is 15 residues long. Per the germline V gene, CDR1 is MGHDK and CDR2 is SYGVNS. CDR3 protein: CASSEFPDEAYGYTF. For the CDR3, the DNA is TGTGCCAGCAGTGAATTCCCCGATGAGGCCTATGGCTACACCTTC.

The chain couples TRBV5-1 to TRBJ2-1, with 8 bases lining up with TRBD2. Per the germline V gene, CDR1 is SGHRS and CDR2 is YFSETQ. V was clipped by 0 bases and J by 5 bases; unmatched bases: 1. This CDR3 spans 14 amino acids. CDR3 nucleotide sequence: TGCGCCAGCAGCTTGGCCGGGGGGGACAATGAGCAGTTCTTC. It translates to CASSLAGGDNEQFF.

The rearrangement uses TRBV7-9 and TRBJ2-4; D is possibly TRBD1 (7 bases). V lost 0 bases and J lost 0, with 15 bases in between. The germline V gene has CDR1 SEHNR and CDR2 FQNEAQ (reference sequence). This CDR3 has 18 residues. The CDR3 sequence is CASSLASLRGVAKNIQYF. CDR3 nucleotide sequence: TGTGCCAGCAGCTTAGCAAGCCTCAGGGGGGTAGCCAAAAACATTCAGTACTTC.

This chain uses TRBV3-1 (or the pseudogene TRBV3-2) with TRBJ2-1; 14 positions agree with TRBD2. The CDR3 consists of 17 residues. The germline gives CDR1 LGHDT, CDR2 YNNKEL (reference sequence). V trimming: 2 bases; J trimming: 7 bases; junction bases outside the gene matches: 7. This CDR3 reads CASSQRLAGGPGNEQFF. DNA for the CDR3: TGTGCCAGCAGCCAACGACTAGCGGGAGGGCCCGGGAATGAGCAGTTCTTC.

This sequence joins TRBV5-1 and TRBJ1-4; 7 nucleotides align to TRBD1. CDR1 is SGHRS, CDR2 YFSETQ, per germline. The CDR3 totals 18 residues. V shed 5 bases and J 0 bases; nucleotides not matched to a gene: 13. The CDR3 DNA reads TGCGCCAGCAGTTTCAAAAGGGACAGATTAGCAACTAATGAAAAACTGTTTTTT. Amino acids: CASSFKRDRLATNEKLFF. Supplemented by reference TRBV5-1 and TRBJ1-4, the full variable domain reads KAGVTQTPRYLIKTRGQQVTLSCSPISGHRSVSWYQQTPGQGLQFLFEYFSETQRNKGNFPGRFSGRQFSNSRSEMNVSTLELGDSALYLCASSFKRDRLATNEKLFFGSGTQLSVL.

This clone was counted between two and nine times. The CDR3 loop reads CASSPGTGVAGNTIYF. The CDR3 nucleotides read TGTGCCAGCAGTCCCGGGACAGGGGTTGCTGGAAACACCATATATTTT. The genes are TRBV7-3 and TRBJ1-3; TRBD1 agrees at 10 bases. CDR1 is SGHTA, CDR2 FQGTGA, per germline. The CDR3 sequence is 16 residues long. The V segment lost 6 bases and the J segment 2 bases; nucleotides outside the gene matches: 7.

This sequence joins TRBV5-1 and TRBJ1-2; tentatively, D is TRBD1 (6 bases). Trimming took 0 bases from V and 0 from J, leaving 9 bases between them. CDR1 and CDR2 from the germline V gene are SGHRS and YFSETQ. The CDR3 runs to 15 residues. The CDR3 spells CASSLEGVSNYGYTF. DNA of the CDR3: TGCGCCAGCAGCTTGGAGGGGGTTTCTAACTATGGCTACACCTTC.

The chain uses TRBV12-3 or TRBV12-4 and TRBJ1-5; 7 bases fit TRBD1. This CDR3 is built from 12 residues. V trimming: 0 bases; J trimming: 12 bases; junction bases outside the gene matches: 2. Here the CDR3 reads CASSLARTGQHF. The CDR3 DNA reads as TGTGCCAGCAGTTTAGCTCGGACAGGCCAGCATTTT.

V and J are TRBV6-5 and TRBJ1-1; maybe TRBD1 (6 bases). There are 15 residues in the CDR3. V dropped 5 bases and J dropped 1 base, with 14 bases sitting between them. CDR1 is MNHEY and CDR2 is SVGAGI in the germline V gene. CDR3 DNA sequence: TGTGCCAGCAGTCGAGACCCGGACAGGAACACTGAAGCTTTCTTT. Amino acid sequence: CASSRDPDRNTEAFF.

This clone was counted a single time. The rearrangement links TRBV20-1 to TRBJ2-1; D remains ambiguous. V was pared by 3 bases and J by 8 bases, with 5 bases between. The germline CDR1 and CDR2 sequences are DFQATT and SNEGSKA (reference sequence). This CDR3 is 10 amino acids long. Here the CDR3 DNA reads TGCAGTGCTAGCCCAGATGAGCAGTTCTTC. Translating gives CSASPDEQFF.

This chain joins TRBV9 and TRBJ1-3, with D perhaps TRBD1 (5 bases). Germline V gene data show CDR1 as SGDLS and CDR2 as YYNGEE. V was cut by 3 bases and J by 4 bases, with 14 bases left in between. The CDR3 is made up of 15 amino acids. CDR3 protein: CASSASGSGGNTIYF. CDR3 sequence (DNA): TGTGCCAGCAGCGCCTCAGGGTCTGGAGGAAACACCATATATTTT.

The V and J genes are TRBV27 and TRBJ2-2; 7 positions agree with TRBD2. This CDR3 is built from 13 residues. Germline-derived CDR1 and CDR2 are MNHEY and SMNVEV (reference sequence). Losses at the gene ends were 5 bases for V and 7 bases for J; bases not matched to a gene: 4. The CDR3 spells CASSRSGVGELFF. The CDR3 nucleotides are TGTGCCAGCAGTAGGAGCGGGGTCGGGGAGCTGTTTTTT.

The chain carries TRBV2 and TRBJ2-1, with TRBD1 identical over 10 bases. CDR3 length: 17 residues. Trimming removed 6 bases from V and 1 base from J; junction bases left unmatched: 9. From germline, CDR1 is SNHLY and CDR2 FYNNEI. The CDR3 reads CASSGDRGPKSYNEQFF. The CDR3 DNA is TGTGCCAGCAGCGGGGACAGGGGCCCCAAATCCTACAATGAGCAGTTCTTC.

The V and J genes are TRBV6-2 or TRBV6-3 and TRBJ1-6; tentatively, D is TRBD1 (6 bases). The germline V and J ends were trimmed by 4 bases and 8 bases, with 12 bases remaining between them. This CDR3 contains 14 residues. Per germline, CDR1 MNHEY and CDR2 SVGEGT. The DNA of the CDR3 is TGTGCCAGCAGTTCGGAAGACAGGCATTCACCCCTCCACTTT. Its protein product is CASSSEDRHSPLHF.

The chain employs TRBV6-5 and TRBJ2-7; 10 positions agree with TRBD2. V lost 0 bases, J lost 6 bases, and 5 bases stayed unmatched. Germline V gene data show CDR1 as MNHEY and CDR2 as SVGAGI. The CDR3 has 15 residues. CDR3 sequence (DNA): TGTGCCAGCAGTTACTCGCGACTAGCGGGTTCCGAGCAGTACTTC. Translated: CASSYSRLAGSEQYF.

This sequence joins TRBV6-5 and TRBJ2-3, with D perhaps matching TRBD2 (6 bases). The CDR3 length is 15 residues. Trimming removed 7 bases at V and 6 bases at J, with 20 bases between. The germline V gene encodes CDR1 MNHEY and CDR2 SVGAGI. CDR3 region: CASTGVSEDGDTQYF. DNA for the CDR3: TGTGCCAGCACGGGGGTGAGTGAGGACGGGGATACGCAGTATTTT.

The genes are TRBV6-1 and TRBJ2-2, with D maybe TRBD2 (5 bases). Germline loops: CDR1 MNHNS, CDR2 SASEGT. The germline V and J ends were trimmed by 2 bases and 5 bases, with 12 bases remaining between them. This CDR3 is built from 15 residues. CDR3 in amino acids: CASSERGVGTGELFF. As DNA, the CDR3 is TGTGCCAGCAGTGAACGGGGAGTGGGGACCGGGGAGCTGTTTTTT.

This sequence joins TRBV19 and TRBJ1-5; D is uncertain. V lost 3 bases and J lost 2, with 8 bases in between. The CDR3 sequence is 14 residues long. The germline V gene has CDR1 LNHDA and CDR2 SQIVND (reference sequence). The CDR3 here is CASSIGSRNQPQHF. The CDR3 DNA reads TGTGCCAGTAGTATCGGGTCCCGCAATCAGCCCCAGCATTTT.

This CDR3 is CAISESTGKSGNTIYF. In DNA, the CDR3 is TGTGCCATCAGTGAGTCCACAGGGAAATCTGGAAACACCATATATTTT. This chain links TRBV10-3 with TRBJ1-3; possibly TRBD1 for D (6 bases). Germline V gene lookup returns CDR1 ENHRY and CDR2 SYGVKD. The CDR3 is made up of 16 amino acids. Trimming shortened V by 0 bases and J by 1 base, and 10 bases separated the two germline ends.